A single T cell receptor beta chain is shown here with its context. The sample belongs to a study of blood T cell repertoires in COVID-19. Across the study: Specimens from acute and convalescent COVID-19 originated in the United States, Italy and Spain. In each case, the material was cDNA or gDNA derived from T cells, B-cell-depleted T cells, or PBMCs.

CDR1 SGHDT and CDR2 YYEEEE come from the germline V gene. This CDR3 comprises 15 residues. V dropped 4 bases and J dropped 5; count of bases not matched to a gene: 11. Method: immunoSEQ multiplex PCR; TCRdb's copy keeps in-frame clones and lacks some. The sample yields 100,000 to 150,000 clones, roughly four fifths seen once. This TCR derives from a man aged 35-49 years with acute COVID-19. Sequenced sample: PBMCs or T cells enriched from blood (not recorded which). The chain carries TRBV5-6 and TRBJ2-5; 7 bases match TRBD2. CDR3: CASSPLSGWVETQYF. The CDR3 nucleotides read TGTGCCAGCAGCCCTCTTAGCGGGTGGGTGGAGACCCAGTACTTC.